Included here is one T cell receptor beta chain sequence, with context. Antigen: not known. The source of the sample is a study of shared clonotypes between healthy human individuals. As for the study in general: CD4 naive and memory got three plates each, CD8 naive two, CD8 memory one. Study-wide findings and caveats: Unshared clonotypes carried lower generation probabilities than those common to all four donors.

Germline V lookup: CDR1 LNHDA, CDR2 SQIVND (reference sequence). The CDR3 covers 16 residues. V shed 7 bases and J shed 0 bases, with 16 bases lying between them. This table comes from immunoSEQ multiplex PCR, and its TCRdb copy is limited to in-frame clones, with some not included. The profile shows under 1,100,000 clones, about three quarters of them singletons. The sequence was obtained from a young man in good health. The chain employs TRBV19 and TRBJ1-5; no reliable D call. The sequenced sample consisted of memory CD4+ T cells sorted from blood. As to subset: CD45RA-negative fraction. The CDR3 DNA reads TGTGCCAGTACCAAATCACCCCACGGTAGCAATCAGCCCCAGCATTTT. Translated: CASTKSPHGSNQPQHF. Combining the CDR3 with reference TRBV19 and TRBJ1-5 gives the whole variable domain DGGITQSPKYLFRKEGQNVTLSCEQNLNHDAMYWYRQDPGQGLRLIYYSQIVNDFQKGDIAEGYSVSREKKESFPLTVTSAQKNPTAFYLCASTKSPHGSNQPQHFGDGTRLSIL.